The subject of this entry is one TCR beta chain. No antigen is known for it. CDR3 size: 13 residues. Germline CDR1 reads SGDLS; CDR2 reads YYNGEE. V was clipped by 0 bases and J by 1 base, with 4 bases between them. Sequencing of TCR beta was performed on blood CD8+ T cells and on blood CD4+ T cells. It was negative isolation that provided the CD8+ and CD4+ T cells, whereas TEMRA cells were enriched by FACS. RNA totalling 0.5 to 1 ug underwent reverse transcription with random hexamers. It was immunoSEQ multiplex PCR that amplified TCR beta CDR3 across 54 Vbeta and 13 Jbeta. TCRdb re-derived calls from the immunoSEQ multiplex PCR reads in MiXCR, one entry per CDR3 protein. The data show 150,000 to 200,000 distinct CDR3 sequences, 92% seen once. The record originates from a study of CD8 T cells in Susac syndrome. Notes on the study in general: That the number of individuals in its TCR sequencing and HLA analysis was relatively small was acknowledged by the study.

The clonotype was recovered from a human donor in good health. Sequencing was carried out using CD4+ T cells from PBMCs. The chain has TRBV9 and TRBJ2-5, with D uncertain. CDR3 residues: CASSVVAQETQYF. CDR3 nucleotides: TGTGCCAGCAGCGTAGTTGCCCAAGAGACCCAGTACTTC.